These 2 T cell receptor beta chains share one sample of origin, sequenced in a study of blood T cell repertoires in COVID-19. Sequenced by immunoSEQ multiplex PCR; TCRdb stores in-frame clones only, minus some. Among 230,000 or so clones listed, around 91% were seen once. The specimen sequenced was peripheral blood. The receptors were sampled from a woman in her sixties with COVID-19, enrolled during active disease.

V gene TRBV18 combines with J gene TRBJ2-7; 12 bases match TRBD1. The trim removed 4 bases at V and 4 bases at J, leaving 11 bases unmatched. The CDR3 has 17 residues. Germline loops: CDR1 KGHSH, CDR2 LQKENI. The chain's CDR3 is CASSQNLPGQGAYEQYF. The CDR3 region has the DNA TGTGCCAGCTCACAGAACCTACCGGGACAGGGGGCGTACGAGCAGTACTTC.

CDR3 region: CASSKQGEQYF. DNA of the CDR3: TGTGCCAGTAGTAAGCAGGGCGAGCAGTACTTC. The chain carries TRBV19 and TRBJ2-7, with D possibly matching TRBD1 (5 bases). Trimming removed 4 bases at V and 6 bases at J, with 7 bases between. The V gene's germline CDR1 is LNHDA and CDR2 SQIVND (reference sequence). The CDR3 is 11 amino acids.